This record concerns one T cell receptor (beta chain) sequence. No cognate antigen has been identified for it. Per-base quality was not reported, and no clone a single base away is much larger than it. The CDR3 measures 14 amino acids from cysteine to phenylalanine. Only the CDR3 DNA is retained, 42 bases long and in frame from the first base. The germline V gene encodes CDR1 SEHNR and CDR2 FQNEAQ (reference sequence). The V end loses 5 bases and the J end loses 3 bases, and a stretch of 10 bases separates them. The record originates from a study of CD8 T cells in ankylosing spondylitis listed by TCRdb under 2017. About the investigation overall: The study set out to find disease-linked TCR variants by profiling T cell receptor beta repertoires in ankylosing spondylitis patients and healthy donors. Samples of peripheral blood were taken, and for ankylosing spondylitis patients, synovial fluid was collected as well. In total, the full study cohort was made up of 95 to 110 healthy donors and roughly 27 ankylosing spondylitis patients. The investigation overall reported the following: According to the report, matched synovial fluid samples from ankylosing spondylitis patients were significantly enriched for the disease-linked clones. Some motif variants were previously reported in synovial fluid and blood of reactive arthritis patients, suggesting common disease-initiation mechanisms. A CD8+ phenotype was shown by the disease-linked clones, which were found at relatively low frequencies in peripheral blood. A TCR beta motif of eight highly homologous amino acid variants appeared characteristic of blood from ankylosing spondylitis patients.

TCRdb lists the instrument as Illumina HiSeq 2500. TCR beta libraries were prepared by quantitative 5'-RACE with molecular barcodes. On the authors' methods: A new computational method based on a probabilistic model of VDJ rearrangement was used to identify disease-linked TCR variants. TCRdb ran its own pipeline on the public reads, namely fastp trimming at Q25 and MiXCR clone calling, and kept in-frame beta chains. For every CDR3 protein sequence, its rows merge into one entry that carries the most common genes and DNA. The V and J calls reflect TCRdb's pipeline rather than the authors' work. Counted in this sample were roughly 670,000 distinct CDR3 sequences; around a fifth of them appeared once. Clones ranked in the top ten supply around 19% of the sample.

This receptor was taken from a male donor with ankylosing spondylitis. Recombination joined TRBV7-9 with TRBJ2-2, with the D gene not clear enough to name. The specimen was blood, either unsorted or a sorted T cell fraction (not recorded which). The CDR3 amino acid sequence is: CASSLADHTGELFF. The DNA sequence reads TGTGCCAGCAGCCTGGCGGACCACACCGGGGAGCTGTTTTTT.